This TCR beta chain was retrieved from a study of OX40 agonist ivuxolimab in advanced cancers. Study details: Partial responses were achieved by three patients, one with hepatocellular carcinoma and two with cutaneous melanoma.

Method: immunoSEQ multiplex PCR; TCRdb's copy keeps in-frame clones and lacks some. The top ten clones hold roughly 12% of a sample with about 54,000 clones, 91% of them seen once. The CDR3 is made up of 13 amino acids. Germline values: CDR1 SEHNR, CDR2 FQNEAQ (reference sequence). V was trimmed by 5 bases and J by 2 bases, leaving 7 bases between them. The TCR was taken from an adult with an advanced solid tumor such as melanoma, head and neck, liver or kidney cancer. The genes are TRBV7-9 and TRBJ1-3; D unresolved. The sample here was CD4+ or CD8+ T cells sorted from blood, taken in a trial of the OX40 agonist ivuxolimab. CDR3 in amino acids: CASSLTPGNTIYF. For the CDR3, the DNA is TGTGCCAGCAGCCTCACGCCTGGAAACACCATATATTTT. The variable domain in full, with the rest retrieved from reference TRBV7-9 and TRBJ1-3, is DTGVSQNPRHKITKRGQNVTFRCDPISEHNRLYWYRQTLGQGPEFLTYFQNEAQLEKSRLLSDRFSAERPKGSFSTLEIQRTEQGDSAMYLCASSLTPGNTIYFGEGSWLTVV.